The 30 T cell receptor beta chains below all came from one sample that was sequenced in a study of T cells in localized non-small cell lung cancer. Profiling relied on immunoSEQ multiplex PCR, and the TCRdb table lists in-frame clones only, not all of them. The sample has approximately 20,000 clones; about 84% are singletons. This specimen consisted of PBMCs, obtained before any cancer treatment. These receptors were taken from a woman aged 35 to 70 with stage II squamous cell lung carcinoma.

This rearrangement joins TRBV30 to TRBJ1-5, with D hard to call. V was clipped by 2 bases and J by 7 bases, with 18 bases between them. The CDR3 has 15 amino acids. Per the germline V gene, CDR1 is GTSNPN and CDR2 is SVGIG (reference sequence). The CDR3 protein is CAWSSYSGQDQPQHF. The CDR3 DNA is TGTGCCTGGAGTTCTTACTCCGGGCAGGACCAGCCCCAGCATTTT. The full variable domain, rest sourced from reference TRBV30 and TRBJ1-5, is SQTIHQWPATLVQPVGSPLSLECTVEGTSNPNLYWYRQAAGRGLQLLFYSVGIGQISSEVPQNLSASRPQDRQFILSSKKLLLSDSGFYLCAWSSYSGQDQPQHFGDGTRLSIL.

The rearrangement links TRBV29-1 to TRBJ2-7, with D unclear. V lost 4 bases to trimming and J lost 3 bases, with 10 bases between them. The CDR3 totals 12 residues. CDR1 and CDR2 (germline): SQVTM, ANQGSEA. The CDR3 DNA reads as TGCAGCGTTGGTGGCCAATTCTACGAGCAGTACTTC. The encoded protein is CSVGGQFYEQYF.

The CDR3 DNA sequence: TGTGCCAGCAGCTTACTAGCGGGCCAACAAGAGACCCAGTACTTC. Its translation is CASSLLAGQQETQYF. The V and J genes are TRBV5-6 and TRBJ2-5; 9 nucleotides agree with TRBD2. In germline, CDR1 is SGHDT, CDR2 YYEEEE. J gave up 2 bases and V 2 bases, and 4 bases lay outside the gene matches. The CDR3 runs to 15 residues.

This sequence joins TRBV10-1 and TRBJ1-5; tentatively, D is TRBD1 (5 bases). Germline CDR1 WNHNN, CDR2 SYGVQD (reference sequence). Trimming pared 8 bases from V and 2 bases from J, leaving 10 bases between. The length of the CDR3 is 13 residues. This CDR3 reads CASPAGCNQPQHF. CDR3 nucleotides: TGCGCCAGCCCTGCAGGGTGCAATCAGCCCCAGCATTTT.

The chain has TRBV6-1 and TRBJ2-1; weak D call: TRBD2 (5 bases). From germline, CDR1 is MNHNS and CDR2 SASEGT. The CDR3 runs to 13 residues. V lost 7 bases and J lost 3, with 10 bases in between. The CDR3 here is CASTQRNYNEQFF. CDR3 nucleotides: TGTGCCAGCACCCAGCGGAACTACAATGAGCAGTTCTTC.

The V call is TRBV15, the J call TRBJ2-5, with TRBD1 identical over 9 bases. V lost 3 bases, J lost 5 bases, and 10 bases stayed unmatched. The CDR3 is made up of 16 amino acids. Germline assignment: CDR1 LNHNV and CDR2 YYDKDF (reference sequence). CDR3 sequence: CATSRDRGQGRETQYF. The CDR3 nucleotides read TGTGCCACCAGCAGGGATAGGGGACAGGGACGGGAGACCCAGTACTTC.

A single count supports this clone. This rearrangement joins TRBV6-5 to TRBJ2-1; D might be TRBD2 (5 bases). Germline CDR1 reads MNHEY; CDR2 reads SVGAGI. V was shortened by 8 bases and J by 8 bases, with 22 bases between the two germline ends. This CDR3 has 15 residues. The DNA of the CDR3 is TGTGCCAGCTGGGGTGTGGAGCGAGGGATGGATGAGCAGTTCTTC. Amino acid sequence: CASWGVERGMDEQFF.

CDR3 amino acids: CASQGTSYEQYF. Written as DNA, the CDR3 is TGTGCCTCTCAAGGGACCTCCTACGAGCAGTACTTC. V is TRBV2 and J is TRBJ2-7, with D perhaps assigned TRBD1 or TRBD2 (5 bases each). The CDR3 is made up of 12 amino acids. Germline V gives CDR1 SNHLY, CDR2 FYNNEI. The ends were cut back, 11 bases at V and 0 bases at J, with 11 bases in the middle.

The rearrangement links TRBV5-1 to TRBJ2-7; a possible D gene is TRBD2 (5 bases). The CDR3 consists of 13 residues. Germline assignment: CDR1 SGHRS and CDR2 YFSETQ. Deletions cut 4 bases from V and 7 bases from J, with 15 bases between. The CDR3 sequence is CASSPQPGMEQYF. As DNA, the CDR3 is TGCGCCAGCAGCCCACAACCCGGGATGGAGCAGTACTTC.

This rearrangement joins TRBV5-4 to TRBJ2-2, with 9 positions matching TRBD2. The V and J ends lost 1 base and 3 bases, in that order; junction bases with no gene match: 4. CDR1 is SGHNT, CDR2 YYREEE, per germline (reference sequence). The CDR3 covers 16 residues. CDR3 in amino acids: CASSLKQRGDTGELFF. The CDR3 DNA reads as TGTGCCAGCAGCTTGAAACAGCGGGGGGACACCGGGGAGCTGTTTTTT.

The rearrangement links TRBV28 to TRBJ2-1; possible D gene TRBD2, 6 bases. The CDR3 sequence is 15 residues long. With 0 bases removed from V and 5 bases from J, the gap between germline ends came to 11 bases. Germline CDR1 MDHEN, CDR2 SYDVKM. The CDR3 loop is CASSLWGGRNNEQFF. CDR3 coding DNA: TGTGCCAGCAGTTTATGGGGGGGACGGAACAATGAGCAGTTCTTC. Full variable domain (remainder filled in from reference TRBV28 and TRBJ2-1): DVKVTQSSRYLVKRTGEKVFLECVQDMDHENMFWYRQDPGLGLRLIYFSYDVKMKEKGDIPEGYSVSREKKERFSLILESASTNQTSMYLCASSLWGGRNNEQFFGPGTRLTVL.

The rearrangement joins TRBV30 to TRBJ1-5; D ambiguous. Deletions cut 0 bases from V and 3 bases from J, with 9 bases between. The CDR3 loop spans 14 amino acids. The germline CDR1 and CDR2 sequences are GTSNPN and SVGIG (reference sequence). The CDR3 sequence is CAWSVNGFNQPQHF. In DNA, the CDR3 is TGTGCCTGGAGTGTGAACGGGTTCAATCAGCCCCAGCATTTT.

The rearrangement links TRBV7-9 to TRBJ1-1; D is uncertain. With 1 base removed from V and 1 base from J, the gap between germline ends came to 4 bases. The CDR3 loop spans 13 amino acids. Germline loops: CDR1 SEHNR, CDR2 FQNEAQ (reference sequence). CDR3 bases: TGTGCCAGCAGCTTAGGGCAGAACACTGAAGCTTTCTTT. This encodes CASSLGQNTEAFF.

A single count supports this clone. V gene TRBV11-2 combines with J gene TRBJ1-2; D gene unclear. The V end was cut by 6 bases, the J end by 3 bases, with 20 bases between. Germline loops: CDR1 SGHAT, CDR2 FQNNGV. The CDR3 runs 16 residues. The CDR3 nucleotides read TGTGCCAGCAGACAACTACGAAGAGGGATGGACTATGGCTACACCTTC. It translates to CASRQLRRGMDYGYTF.

This clone was detected only a few times. The genes are TRBV5-4 and TRBJ2-2; D is undetermined. The CDR3 contains 13 residues. V lost 4 bases, J lost 6 bases, and 10 bases lay in between. The germline gives CDR1 SGHNT, CDR2 YYREEE (reference sequence). CDR3 residues: CASSPDRAGELFF. DNA for the CDR3: TGTGCCAGCAGCCCCGACCGGGCCGGGGAGCTGTTTTTT. Full variable domain (outside the CDR3, taken from reference TRBV5-4 and TRBJ2-2): ETGVTQSPTHLIKTRGQQVTLRCSSQSGHNTVSWYQQALGQGPQFIFQYYREEENGRGNFPPRFSGLQFPNYSSELNVNALELDDSALYLCASSPDRAGELFFGEGSRLTVL.

The chain uses TRBV7-6 and TRBJ2-3, with 8 bases lining up with TRBD2. The J segment lost 0 bases and the V segment lost 5 bases, leaving 4 bases of the junction unmatched. Germline-derived CDR1 and CDR2 are SGHVS and FNYEAQ. CDR3 length: 15 residues. The CDR3 spells CASSLGLASTDTQYF. DNA of the CDR3: TGTGCCAGCAGCCTCGGACTAGCTAGCACAGATACGCAGTATTTT. Looking up the rest from reference TRBV7-6 and TRBJ2-3 gives the full variable domain: GAGVSQSPRYKVTKRGQDVALRCDPISGHVSLYWYRQALGQGPEFLTYFNYEAQQDKSGLPNDRFSAERPEGSISTLTIQRTEQRDSAMYRCASSLGLASTDTQYFGPGTRLTVL.

This clone has a handful of counts. This chain connects TRBV23-1 to TRBJ1-1, with D possibly being TRBD1 (6 bases). TRBV23-1 is an ORF, and what it does is uncertain. V gave up 2 bases and J gave up 1 base, with 17 bases separating them. The CDR3 covers 17 residues. CDR3 residues: CASSQTGWRGGNTEAFF. The CDR3 DNA follows: TGCGCCAGCAGTCAAACAGGGTGGAGGGGGGGGAACACTGAAGCTTTCTTT.

This clone was counted only a few times. V and J are TRBV14 and TRBJ2-1; D may be TRBD1 (8 bases). The CDR3 sequence is 14 residues long. Germline V lookup: CDR1 SGHDN, CDR2 FVKESK. The V end lost 5 bases, the J end lost 9 bases, and 17 bases lay between the germline ends. CDR3 residues: CASSVRTGGGEQFF. CDR3 nucleotides: TGTGCCAGCAGCGTTCGAACAGGGGGGGGTGAGCAGTTCTTC. The full variable domain, in which reference TRBV14 and TRBJ2-1 provide the parts outside the CDR3, is EAGVTQFPSHSVIEKGQTVTLRCDPISGHDNLYWYRRVMGKEIKFLLHFVKESKQDESGMPNNRFLAERTGGTYSTLKVQPAELEDSGVYFCASSVRTGGGEQFFGPGTRLTVL.

DNA for the CDR3: TGTGCCAGCAGCCTATCCGTGGGAGGACAGGGGGAGACCCAGTACTTC. Protein sequence: CASSLSVGGQGETQYF. V and J are TRBV5-4 and TRBJ2-5, with TRBD1 identical over 9 bases. The length of the CDR3 is 16 residues. Germline V gene data show CDR1 as SGHNT and CDR2 as YYREEE (reference sequence). The V and J ends lost 4 bases and 5 bases, in that order; junction bases with no gene match: 12. Filled out from reference TRBV5-4 and TRBJ2-5, the complete variable domain reads ETGVTQSPTHLIKTRGQQVTLRCSSQSGHNTVSWYQQALGQGPQFIFQYYREEENGRGNFPPRFSGLQFPNYSSELNVNALELDDSALYLCASSLSVGGQGETQYFGPGTRLLVL.

The rearrangement links TRBV7-8 to TRBJ2-1, with 7 bases fitting TRBD2. This CDR3 spans 15 amino acids. V shed 5 bases, J shed 5 bases, and the junction held 9 bases outside the gene matches. In germline, CDR1 is SGHVS, CDR2 FQNEAQ. The DNA for the CDR3 is TGTGCCAGCAGCCCTGGACCTAGCGGACACAATGAGCAGTTCTTC. This sequence encodes CASSPGPSGHNEQFF.

This clone turned up a few times. The chain couples TRBV13 to TRBJ1-1; D gene uncertain. CDR3 length: 12 amino acids. The germline V gene encodes CDR1 PRHDT and CDR2 FYEKMQ (reference sequence). The V end lost 1 base, the J end lost 3 bases, and 3 bases lay between the germline ends. CDR3 residues: CASSLEDTEAFF. CDR3 DNA: TGTGCCAGCAGCTTAGAAGACACTGAAGCTTTCTTT.

This chain connects TRBV28 to TRBJ1-4, with no clear D. CDR3 length: 14 residues. V was pared by 1 base and J by 8 bases, with 11 bases between. Germline CDR1 is MDHEN and CDR2 is SYDVKM. This CDR3 is CASSLFGRQEKLFF. DNA of the CDR3: TGTGCCAGCAGTTTATTCGGCCGGCAGGAAAAACTGTTTTTT.

A single count supports this clone. The V gene is TRBV19, the J gene TRBJ1-1; D is undetermined. The V end was cut by 7 bases, the J end by 1 base, with 16 bases between. Germline CDR1 is LNHDA and CDR2 is SQIVND (reference sequence). This CDR3 is built from 15 residues. The CDR3 DNA is TGTGCCAGTACTTCTTATCCGATAGGGAACACTGAAGCTTTCTTT. Translated, it gives CASTSYPIGNTEAFF.

This clone was picked up one time. CDR3 sequence (DNA): TGTGCCAGCAGCAGACAGGGGGCGGACGAGCAGTACTTC. Protein product: CASSRQGADEQYF. V is TRBV7-2 and J is TRBJ2-7; 10 positions agree with TRBD1. The CDR3 has 13 amino acids. V lost 5 bases, J lost 5 bases, and 3 bases stayed unmatched. The germline gives CDR1 SGHTA, CDR2 FQGNSA.

The CDR3 sequence is CASRLGQGGAQHF. The CDR3 region has the DNA TGTGCCAGCAGGCTCGGACAGGGGGGGGCCCAGCATTTT. The chain has TRBV6-1 and TRBJ1-5; 10 bases are shared with TRBD1. V lost 6 bases to trimming and J lost 11 bases; unmatched junction nucleotides: 7. The germline gives CDR1 MNHNS, CDR2 SASEGT. The CDR3 has 13 amino acids.

This chain uses TRBV6-1 with TRBJ2-3; the D gene could be TRBD1 or TRBD2 (6 bases each). CDR3 size: 15 residues. Germline V gene data show CDR1 as MNHNS and CDR2 as SASEGT. The V and J ends lost 8 bases and 6 bases respectively, with 21 bases between them. The CDR3 nucleotides are TGTGCCAGCGCGGTTAGGGGGGCCCTCCTCGATACGCAGTATTTT. This encodes CASAVRGALLDTQYF.

The rearrangement uses TRBV21-1 and TRBJ2-1; TRBD2, the table's D call, lacks a check against the DNA. TRBV21-1 constitutes a pseudogene. This CDR3 spans 19 amino acids. The CDR3 here is CASSSGTSGRAGSYNEQFF. The CDR3 bases are TGTGCCAGCAGCAGCGGGACTAGCGGGAGGGCCGGGTCCTACAATGAGCAGTTCTTC.

This chain uses TRBV2 with TRBJ2-3, with D possibly being TRBD2 (6 bases). Trimming stripped 7 bases from V and 0 bases from J, with 17 bases between. The germline V gene encodes CDR1 SNHLY and CDR2 FYNNEI. The CDR3 totals 16 residues. In DNA form, the CDR3 reads TGTGCCAGCACCGAGGGGACTTTTCCTAGCACAGATACGCAGTATTTT. Translation gives CASTEGTFPSTDTQYF.

The gene calls are TRBV5-1 and TRBJ2-3; D unresolved. Trimming pared 4 bases from V and 0 bases from J, leaving 12 bases between. CDR3 length equals 15 residues. The germline CDR1 and CDR2 sequences are SGHRS and YFSETQ. The CDR3 reads CASSPGRPSTDTQYF. The CDR3 bases are TGCGCCAGCAGCCCCGGACGGCCTAGCACAGATACGCAGTATTTT.

The chain uses TRBV7-7 and TRBJ1-1; D not resolved. Germline V gene data show CDR1 as SSHAT and CDR2 as FNYEAQ (reference sequence). V was shortened by 1 base and J by 0 bases, with 3 bases between the two germline ends. The CDR3 totals 13 residues. CDR3 coding DNA: TGTGCCAGCAGCTTAGAGGTGAACACTGAAGCTTTCTTT. As protein: CASSLEVNTEAFF.